These T cell receptor beta chains were read from a single sample in a study of PD-L1 blockade in urothelial cancer. The data were produced by immunoSEQ multiplex PCR, yet TCRdb's version contains in-frame clones alone and is incomplete. Seen here are roughly 51,000 clones, around 79% observed once, and the top ten hold about 10%. Specimen: PBMCs, collected around atezolizumab (anti-PD-L1) treatment. The origin of the receptors is an older man with urothelial cancer. The CDR3 runs from the conserved cysteine through the conserved F or W. D genes are given only for firm matches. Clone size appears in some rows only: once, few, many, or a class for an expanded clone.

j_gene | d_gene | v_gene | abundance | CDR3aa | CDR3nt
TRBJ2-7 | - | TRBV5-1 | - | CASSLGLRAGEQYF | TGCGCCAGCAGCTTGGGACTGAGAGCGGGCGAGCAGTACTTC
TRBJ2-7 | TRBD2 | TRBV7-9 | once | CASSSRTSGTAYEQYF | TGTGCCAGCAGCTCCCGGACTAGCGGGACAGCCTACGAGCAGTACTTC
TRBJ2-7 | - | TRBV9 | - | CASSVAPLGSYEQYF | TGTGCCAGCAGCGTAGCTCCTTTGGGGAGTTACGAGCAGTACTTC
TRBJ2-2 | TRBD2 | TRBV4-1 | - | CASSQLAGNTGELFF | TGCGCCAGCAGCCAATTAGCGGGGAACACCGGGGAGCTGTTTTTT
TRBJ1-1 | - | TRBV2 | few | CASSPTGVNTEAFF | TGTGCCAGCAGTCCGACGGGGGTGAACACTGAAGCTTTCTTT
TRBJ2-3 | TRBD2 | TRBV6-1 | - | CASSGGETSGSGSTDTQYF | TGTGCCAGCAGTGGAGGGGAGACTAGCGGGAGTGGAAGCACAGATACGCAGTATTTT
TRBJ1-1 | - | TRBV19 | few | CASTQGSHNTEAFF | TGTGCCAGTACCCAGGGGTCCCACAACACTGAAGCTTTCTTT
TRBJ2-7 | TRBD2 | TRBV7-2 | - | CASSLRAGGTREQYF | TGTGCCAGCAGCTTGAGAGCGGGAGGGACCCGCGAGCAGTACTTC
TRBJ2-5 | TRBD2 | TRBV14 | few | CASSQPLAGAETQYF | TGTGCCAGCAGCCAACCACTAGCGGGAGCAGAGACCCAGTACTTC
TRBJ1-1 | - | TRBV28 | - | CASSVQWNTEAFF | TGTGCCAGCAGTGTGCAGTGGAACACTGAAGCTTTCTTT
TRBJ2-7 | - | TRBV19 | - | CASSIGLAYEQYF | TGTGCCAGTAGTATAGGCCTAGCCTACGAGCAGTACTTC
TRBJ2-3 | - | TRBV27 | - | CASSSRAGPLTDTQYF | TGTGCCAGCAGTTCCCGGGCGGGACCCCTCACAGATACGCAGTATTTT
TRBJ2-1 | - | TRBV30 | - | CAWNRDLIDEQFF | TGTGCCTGGAACCGGGATTTGATAGATGAGCAGTTCTTC
TRBJ2-7 | - | TRBV10-1 | - | CASSRDSQTWQYF | TGCGCCAGCAGCAGGGACTCCCAGACTTGGCAGTACTTC
TRBJ1-4 | - | TRBV27 | - | CASSLVGGGEKLFF | TGTGCCAGCAGTTTAGTGGGCGGGGGCGAAAAACTGTTTTTT
TRBJ2-1 | TRBD2 | TRBV19 | - | CASSIPRWEGYNEQFF | TGTGCCAGTAGTATTCCTCGATGGGAGGGCTACAATGAGCAGTTCTTC
TRBJ1-3 | TRBD1 | TRBV6-1 | - | CASSDPGGARGNTIYF | TGTGCCAGCAGTGACCCAGGGGGCGCGCGGGGAAACACCATATATTTT
TRBJ2-1 | TRBD2 | TRBV2 | - | CASSEEMGGYNEQFF | TGTGCCAGCAGTGAAGAGATGGGAGGGTACAATGAGCAGTTCTTC
TRBJ2-5 | - | TRBV11-3 | - | CASSSDVGGQETQYF | TGTGCCAGCAGCTCCGACGTAGGGGGACAAGAGACCCAGTACTTC
TRBJ2-1 | - | TRBV30 | - | CAWIPRLNEQFF | TGTGCCTGGATCCCTCGGTTGAATGAGCAGTTCTTC
TRBJ2-7 | TRBD2 | TRBV13 | - | CASSLGSLAGVGEQYF | TGTGCCAGCAGCTTAGGGAGCCTAGCGGGAGTAGGCGAGCAGTACTTC
TRBJ2-5 | TRBD2 | TRBV19 | - | CASSIGTTAGQQETQYF | TGTGCCAGTAGTATAGGTACCACAGCGGGGCAGCAAGAGACCCAGTACTTC
TRBJ2-7 | - | TRBV5-4 | once | CASSRDSLSYEQYF | TGTGCCAGCAGTCGGGACTCACTTTCCTACGAGCAGTACTTC